This entry describes one T cell receptor beta chain. This entry belongs to a study of blood T cell repertoires in COVID-19. Turning to the study itself: Samples of COVID-19 (acute and convalescent) were obtained from the United States, Italy and Spain. T cells, B-cell-depleted T cells, or PBMCs provided the cDNA or gDNA that served as material.

CDR1 and CDR2 (germline): SGHNT, YENEEA. V lost 0 bases and J 6 bases, leaving 7 bases between the germline ends. This CDR3 is 13 amino acids long. In the original analysis: Estimation of nucleated cell counts relied on the amplification of reference gene primers. The data were produced by immunoSEQ multiplex PCR, yet TCRdb's version contains in-frame clones alone and is incomplete. That table supplies the V and J calls and clone size; D and trimming were determined from the DNA. The table lists some 40,000 clones, 70% to 85% of them singletons. The TCR originated in a woman older than 75 with acute or convalescent COVID-19. The sample taken for sequencing was peripheral blood. The chain carries TRBV11-3 and TRBJ2-3; no reliable D call. The CDR3 protein is CASSLDYRDTQYF. CDR3 sequence (DNA): TGTGCCAGCAGCTTAGACTATCGGGATACGCAGTATTTT.